The 19 T cell receptor beta chains below all came from one sample that was sequenced in a study of blood T cell repertoires in COVID-19. Produced via immunoSEQ multiplex PCR; TCRdb's table is partial and in-frame only. The sample gives about 200,000 clones, about 93% of which show up once; about 0.76% is in the top ten. Sequencing was performed on peripheral blood. The receptor set was obtained from a young man with COVID-19, enrolled during active disease.

The rearrangement joins TRBV6-1 to TRBJ2-7; D is uncertain. CDR1 is MNHNS, CDR2 SASEGT, per germline. The length of the CDR3 is 17 residues. The ends were cut back, 0 bases at V and 3 bases at J, with 18 bases in the middle. The CDR3 loop is CASSEAVNAETYYEQYF. CDR3 nucleotides: TGTGCCAGCAGTGAAGCGGTCAACGCCGAGACTTACTACGAGCAGTACTTC.

J is TRBJ2-5 and V is TRBV7-9; the D is unclear. Trimming shortened V by 0 bases and J by 7 bases, and 9 bases separated the two germline ends. Germline lookup yields CDR1 SEHNR and CDR2 FQNEAQ (reference sequence). The CDR3 runs 13 residues. The CDR3 DNA is TGTGCCAGCAGCTTAGCTGCGACGGGGACCCAGTACTTC. Encoded protein: CASSLAATGTQYF.

In DNA form, the CDR3 reads TGCGCCAGCAGTGAATCAGGGCACAACACAGATACGCAGTATTTT. It codes for CASSESGHNTDTQYF. This chain links TRBV10-1 with TRBJ2-3; D is perhaps TRBD1 (5 bases). V lost 3 bases and J lost 2, with 12 bases in between. This CDR3 is 15 amino acids long. CDR1 is WNHNN, CDR2 SYGVQD, per germline (reference sequence).

The V and J genes are TRBV2 and TRBJ1-5; 8 nucleotides agree with TRBD1. Germline CDR1 is SNHLY and CDR2 is FYNNEI. The J segment lost 2 bases and the V segment lost 6 bases, leaving 6 bases of the junction unmatched. The CDR3 spans 15 residues. CDR3 in DNA: TGTGCCAGCAGCCCGGACAGGGTAGGCAATCAGCCCCAGCATTTT. This sequence encodes CASSPDRVGNQPQHF.

The rearrangement uses TRBV4-1 and TRBJ2-4, with 7 bases that match TRBD1. The germline V gene has CDR1 MGHRA and CDR2 YSYEKL. CDR3 size: 15 residues. V was pared by 4 bases and J by 3 bases, with 6 bases of the junction left unmatched. The CDR3 region is CASSPPGQVKNIQYF. DNA for the CDR3: TGCGCCAGCAGCCCCCCAGGACAGGTCAAAAACATTCAGTACTTC.

V is TRBV7-9 and J is TRBJ1-6; 7 bases match TRBD1. The CDR3 runs 14 residues. Germline V gene lookup returns CDR1 SEHNR and CDR2 FQNEAQ (reference sequence). The trim removed 5 bases at V and 8 bases at J, leaving 6 bases unmatched. The CDR3 nucleotides read TGTGCCAGCAGCATAACAGGGGCGCATTCACCCCTCCACTTT. Amino acids: CASSITGAHSPLHF.

This chain links TRBV5-4 with TRBJ2-3; TRBD1 agrees at 7 bases. Germline V gene data show CDR1 as SGHNT and CDR2 as YYREEE (reference sequence). With V trimmed by 4 bases and J by 5 bases, 7 bases remained unmatched. This CDR3 region has 14 residues. CDR3 sequence (DNA): TGTGCCAGCAGCCCCACAGGGGCCGGAGATACGCAGTATTTT. Amino acid sequence: CASSPTGAGDTQYF.

The chain combines TRBV27 with TRBJ2-1, with a tentative D call TRBD1 (6 bases). CDR3 length equals 15 residues. Trimming shortened V by 5 bases and J by 1 base, and 12 bases separated the two germline ends. The V gene's germline CDR1 is MNHEY and CDR2 SMNVEV (reference sequence). The CDR3 is CASSLGQTSYNEQFF. The CDR3 DNA follows: TGTGCCAGCAGTCTCGGACAGACATCCTACAATGAGCAGTTCTTC.

As concerns this clone: Its ends do not fully match the called genes, so a read error is possible. The chain recombines TRBV6-5 with TRBJ2-7; D not certain. The CDR3 runs 14 residues. Germline V CDR1 and CDR2: MNHEY, SVGAGI. The CDR3 sequence is CASSDSRTGYEQYF. CDR3 nucleotides: TGTGCCAGCAGTGACTCCCGCACGGGCTACGAGCAGTACTTC.

The rearrangement links TRBV6-5 to TRBJ1-2; D remains unclear. Germline CDR1 is MNHEY and CDR2 is SVGAGI. The CDR3 loop spans 10 amino acids. Trimming took off 4 bases at V and 8 bases at J, with 5 bases between the two ends. The CDR3 nucleotides read TGTGCCAGCAGTTCCCCAGGCTACACCTTC. It yields the protein CASSSPGYTF.

The chain joins TRBV3-1 (or the pseudogene TRBV3-2) to TRBJ1-1, with 7 positions matching TRBD1. CDR1 and CDR2 (germline): LGHDT, YNNKEL (reference sequence). The CDR3 extends over 16 amino acids. The ends lost 3 bases at V and 5 bases at J; junction bases unmatched: 12. CDR3 sequence reads: CASSQGQGVAGTEAFF. Here the CDR3 DNA reads TGTGCCAGCAGCCAGGGGCAGGGGGTGGCGGGGACTGAAGCTTTCTTT.

The chain is built from TRBV29-1 and TRBJ1-1; 8 nucleotides match TRBD1. CDR1 SQVTM and CDR2 ANQGSEA come from the germline V gene. Trimming cost V 5 bases and J 7 bases; bases outside gene matches: 6. CDR3 length: 12 amino acids. The CDR3 DNA follows: TGCAGCGTTCGCAGGGGGCGTGATGAAGCTTTCTTT. The encoded protein is CSVRRGRDEAFF.

This rearrangement joins TRBV6-6 to TRBJ1-1, with unresolved D. In germline, CDR1 is MNHNY, CDR2 SVGAGI (reference sequence). Between the trimmed V and J ends, which lost 4 bases and 4 bases, there was a span of 4 bases. CDR3 length: 11 residues. CDR3 nucleotide sequence: TGTGCCAGCAGTTTCCGCACTGAAGCTTTCTTT. It translates to CASSFRTEAFF.

The genes are TRBV4-2 and TRBJ2-7; maybe TRBD1 (6 bases). Deletions cut 0 bases from V and 7 bases from J, with 13 bases between. Germline V CDR1 and CDR2: LGHNA, YNFKEQ. This CDR3 region has 14 residues. CDR3 sequence: CASSQEVSQGEQYF. DNA for the CDR3: TGTGCCAGCAGCCAAGAGGTATCCCAGGGGGAGCAGTACTTC.

This clone was seen once. The chain links TRBV6-5 to TRBJ1-5; 7 bases are a match to TRBD1. CDR1 is MNHEY and CDR2 is SVGAGI in the germline V gene. With V trimmed by 8 bases and J by 4 bases, 2 bases remained unmatched. The CDR3 consists of 12 residues. CDR3 in DNA: TGTGCCAGCTCAGGGGGGAATCAGCCCCAGCATTTT. Amino acids: CASSGGNQPQHF.

This chain joins TRBV27 and TRBJ2-7, with D maybe TRBD2 (6 bases). Per the germline V gene, CDR1 is MNHEY and CDR2 is SMNVEV (reference sequence). With 2 bases removed from V and 5 bases from J, the gap between germline ends came to 13 bases. The CDR3 totals 14 residues. The CDR3 sequence: CASSLLGGYNEQYF. CDR3 sequence (DNA): TGTGCCAGCAGTTTACTCGGAGGGTATAACGAGCAGTACTTC.

This clone was recorded once. The genes are TRBV2 and TRBJ1-5, with a tentative D call TRBD1 (6 bases). The V end lost 8 bases, the J end lost 4 bases, and 9 bases lay between the germline ends. Germline lookup yields CDR1 SNHLY and CDR2 FYNNEI. This CDR3 is built from 12 residues. DNA for the CDR3: TGTGCCAGCTCCAGGGGAAATCAGCCCCAGCATTTT. It yields the protein CASSRGNQPQHF.

The chain couples TRBV5-1 to TRBJ1-5; possibly TRBD1 for D (6 bases). CDR1 and CDR2 (germline): SGHRS, YFSETQ. The CDR3 runs 15 residues. V lost 5 bases and J 3 bases, leaving 15 bases between the germline ends. This CDR3 is CASRPGVTNNQPQHF. DNA for the CDR3: TGCGCCAGCAGGCCAGGGGTTACAAACAATCAGCCCCAGCATTTT.

V usage is TRBV29-1 and J usage is TRBJ1-1; a possible D gene is TRBD1 (6 bases). CDR3 length equals 11 residues. V lost 7 bases and J lost 10, with 16 bases in between. The germline V gene has CDR1 SQVTM and CDR2 ANQGSEA. This CDR3 is CSALPARGAFF. CDR3 in DNA: TGCAGCGCCCTCCCCGCCAGGGGAGCTTTCTTT.